This is a list of T cell receptor beta chains from one sample in a study of a mutant IDH1 vaccine in newly diagnosed glioma. These receptors lack a known antigen. Clones were sequenced by immunoSEQ multiplex PCR, and TCRdb holds only the in-frame ones, with some missing. The sample contains tens of thousands of clones, 74% of which appear only once. Sequences were derived from PBMCs, sampled from a glioma patient whose treatment included an IDH1 peptide vaccine. The receptor set was obtained from a middle-aged man with glioma. Both conserved end residues are part of each CDR3. The D gene is left open where the match is weak. Rows may omit the clone size; those that give it use once, few, many or a size class.

v_call	clone_size	cdr3_length	j_call	d_call	cdr3_nt	cdr3_aa
TRBV9	NA	16	TRBJ2-3	NA	TGTGCCAGCAGCGGAACTCCCTCCGGGGGCCCAGATACGCAGTATTTT	CASSGTPSGGPDTQYF
TRBV9	few	13	TRBJ1-5	NA	TGTGCCAGCAGGGGCTGTAGCAATCAGCCCCAGCATTTT	CASRGCSNQPQHF
TRBV7-9	NA	14	TRBJ2-1	NA	TGTGCCAGCAGCTTACACGGCGGAGACAATGAGCAGTTCTTC	CASSLHGGDNEQFF
TRBV2	NA	15	TRBJ2-1	NA	TGTGCCAGCTCCCTCGGGGACCTACACGGAAATGAGCAGTTCTTC	CASSLGDLHGNEQFF
TRBV20-1	NA	11	TRBJ2-7	NA	TGCAGTGCTTACTTGGACTACGAGCAGTACTTC	CSAYLDYEQYF
TRBV2	NA	13	TRBJ1-2	NA	TGTGCCAGCAGTTGGACAGTTACCTATGGCTACACCTTC	CASSWTVTYGYTF
TRBV7-2	NA	14	TRBJ2-1	NA	TGTGCCAGCAGCTTAGAATCGGCGGCGAATGAGCAGTTCTTC	CASSLESAANEQFF
TRBV4-3	once	18	TRBJ1-2	NA	TGCGCCAGCAGCCCGAGCGGGGCGGGCAGGTTGGCTAACTATGGCTACACCTTC	CASSPSGAGRLANYGYTF
TRBV30	few	15	TRBJ1-4	NA	TGTGCCTGGAGTGTATTTGAGGAGCATAATGAAAAACTGTTTTTT	CAWSVFEEHNEKLFF
TRBV15	NA	14	TRBJ2-1	TRBD2	TGTGCCACCAGCAGAGATGGGAGGGCCGATGAGCAGTTCTTC	CATSRDGRADEQFF